What follows are 30 T cell receptor beta chains derived from one specimen sequenced in a study of T cells in Graves' hyperthyroidism and ophthalmopathy. RNA transcripts provided the source from which TCR beta CDR3 regions were amplified. The TCR CDR3 first-round RT-PCR relied on the HTBI primer set. TCRdb processed the multiplex PCR reads anew with MiXCR; each CDR3 protein has one entry. The data hold a few hundred thousand distinct CDR3 sequences, with about 13% observed a single time. Sequences were obtained from blood. These receptors originate from a woman between 40 and 50 years old with Graves' ophthalmopathy.

This clonotype was seen at least ten times. This CDR3 is CASSPTGGRETQYF. CDR3 DNA: TGTGCCAGCAGCCCCACCGGGGGCCGGGAGACCCAGTACTTC. The chain combines TRBV12-3 or TRBV12-4 with TRBJ2-5; D could derive from TRBD1 or TRBD2 (6 bases each). The CDR3 covers 14 residues. V lost 6 bases and J 5 bases, leaving 16 bases between the germline ends.

The V gene is TRBV27, the J gene TRBJ2-1, with 10 bases matching TRBD1. Per the germline V gene, CDR1 is MNHEY and CDR2 is SMNVEV (reference sequence). With V trimmed by 5 bases and J by 15 bases, 7 bases remained unmatched. The CDR3 runs to 12 residues. CDR3 loop: CASSPPGQGMFF. The CDR3 DNA sequence: TGTGCCAGCAGTCCCCCGGGACAGGGGATGTTCTTC.

The table lists this clonotype with many counts. This rearrangement joins TRBV27 to TRBJ2-1, with 9 positions matching TRBD1. From germline, CDR1 is MNHEY and CDR2 SMNVEV (reference sequence). V was pared by 1 base and J by 7 bases, with 5 bases of the junction left unmatched. The CDR3 has 15 residues. CDR3 DNA sequence: TGTGCCAGCAGTTTATTTGGGACAGGGAGGAATGAGCAGTTCTTC. It translates to CASSLFGTGRNEQFF.

This clonotype was seen only a few times. A clone one base away is much larger, so this may be a read error. The rearrangement uses TRBV7-6 and TRBJ1-1; no clear D. This CDR3 comprises 13 residues. Germline-derived CDR1 and CDR2 are SGHVS and FNYEAQ. The CDR3 sequence: CASSLGPNTEALF. DNA for the CDR3: TGTGCCAGCAGCTTAGGGCCTAACACTGAAGCTCTCTTT.

This clonotype was counted many times. This chain connects TRBV25-1 to TRBJ1-1; D is unclear. Germline V gene data show CDR1 as MGHDK and CDR2 as SYGVNS. The CDR3 is made up of 14 amino acids. The germline V and J ends were trimmed by 1 base and 0 bases, with 6 bases remaining between them. CDR3 amino acids: CASSEFGMNTEAFF. The CDR3 DNA sequence: TGTGCCAGCAGTGAATTTGGGATGAACACTGAAGCTTTCTTT.

As for this clonotype: A much larger clone is a single base away; this may be a read error. The J gene is TRBJ2-7, the V gene TRBV7-9; 9 bases agree with TRBD1. The CDR3 totals 15 residues. Germline-derived CDR1 and CDR2 are SEHNR and FQNEAQ (reference sequence). The DNA of the CDR3 is TGTGCCAGCAGCGGGACAGGGCAAAAGTTCTACGGGCAGTACTTC. This encodes CASSGTGQKFYGQYF.

This clonotype was seen ten or more times. Mismatch with germline at one junction end may stem from a read error. The rearrangement links TRBV12-3 or TRBV12-4 to TRBJ2-4; D not resolved. The CDR3 consists of 14 residues. The CDR3 loop reads CASSRGVAKSIQYF. The CDR3 nucleotides read TGTGCCAGCAGCCGAGGTGTAGCCAAAAGCATTCAGTACTTC.

This clonotype was observed a handful of times. The chain has TRBV7-9 and TRBJ1-5, with D possibly TRBD1 on 6 matching bases. The CDR3 extends over 12 amino acids. Trimming pared 3 bases from V and 9 bases from J, leaving 9 bases between. Per germline, CDR1 SEHNR and CDR2 FQNEAQ (reference sequence). CDR3 sequence: CASSLETGPQHF. For the CDR3, the DNA is TGTGCCAGCAGCTTGGAGACAGGGCCCCAGCATTTT. The full variable domain, with the rest looked up from reference TRBV7-9 and TRBJ1-5, is DTGVSQNPRHKITKRGQNVTFRCDPISEHNRLYWYRQTLGQGPEFLTYFQNEAQLEKSRLLSDRFSAERPKGSFSTLEIQRTEQGDSAMYLCASSLETGPQHFGDGTRLSIL.

The chain combines TRBV2 with TRBJ1-6; 9 positions match TRBD1. The CDR3 totals 15 residues. Germline V CDR1 and CDR2: SNHLY, FYNNEI. Trimming took 6 bases from V and 4 from J; bases not matched to a gene: 4. Here the CDR3 reads CASSEDRGYNSPLHF. The CDR3 DNA is TGTGCCAGCAGCGAGGACAGGGGTTATAATTCACCCCTCCACTTT. Looking up the rest from reference TRBV2 and TRBJ1-6 gives the full variable domain: EPEVTQTPSHQVTQMGQEVILRCVPISNHLYFYWYRQILGQKVEFLVSFYNNEISEKSEIFDDQFSVERPDGSNFTLKIRSTKLEDSAMYFCASSEDRGYNSPLHFGNGTRLTVT.

This clonotype was detected ten times or more. The V call is TRBV2, the J call TRBJ1-4, with TRBD1 as a possible D gene (6 bases). Germline loops: CDR1 SNHLY, CDR2 FYNNEI. V lost 0 bases to trimming and J lost 5 bases, with 16 bases between them. The CDR3 is made up of 17 amino acids. The CDR3 DNA follows: TGTGCCAGCAGTGAAGCGCTTCAGGGGAAGGGCAATGAAAAACTGTTTTTT. Translating gives CASSEALQGKGNEKLFF.

This clonotype was observed at least ten times. This sequence joins TRBV11-2 and TRBJ2-5; TRBD1 agrees at 8 bases. The CDR3 extends over 18 amino acids. Germline V gene lookup returns CDR1 SGHAT and CDR2 FQNNGV. The junction had 11 bases not matched to a gene; V was cut back by 0 bases and J by 2 bases. The CDR3 region is CASSLDLAGQDIQETQYF. DNA for the CDR3: TGTGCCAGCAGCTTAGATCTGGCGGGACAGGACATACAAGAGACCCAGTACTTC.

This clonotype was seen a few times. The V gene is TRBV19, the J gene TRBJ1-5; D may be TRBD1 (6 bases). V was cut by 3 bases and J by 6 bases, with 12 bases left in between. This CDR3 has 14 amino acids. Germline CDR1 LNHDA, CDR2 SQIVND (reference sequence). The CDR3 here is CASSIPGGAQPQHF. DNA of the CDR3: TGTGCCAGTAGTATTCCCGGGGGGGCTCAGCCCCAGCATTTT.

This clonotype was picked up many times. This chain links TRBV7-8 with TRBJ2-1; 9 nucleotides align to TRBD1. J lost 7 bases, V lost 5 bases, and 12 bases had no gene match. CDR1 and CDR2 from the germline V gene are SGHVS and FQNEAQ. This CDR3 spans 16 amino acids. CDR3 in amino acids: CASSVLQGALVNEQFF. The CDR3 DNA reads TGTGCCAGCAGCGTACTACAGGGGGCATTGGTAAATGAGCAGTTCTTC. Full variable domain (remainder filled in from reference TRBV7-8 and TRBJ2-1): GAGVSQSPRYKVAKRGQDVALRCDPISGHVSLFWYQQALGQGPEFLTYFQNEAQLDKSGLPSDRFFAERPEGSVSTLKIQRTQQEDSAVYLCASSVLQGALVNEQFFGPGTRLTVL.

A few counts support this clonotype. An end of the junction differs from the germline gene, which may be a read error. The V call is TRBV11-3, the J call TRBJ2-1; TRBD2 might be the D (6 bases). The CDR3 sequence is 15 residues long. Per germline, CDR1 SGHNT and CDR2 YENEEA. The CDR3 spells CASSPEAGSFNEQFF. The CDR3 DNA follows: TGTGCCAGCAGCCCAGAGGCGGGGTCCTTCAATGAGCAGTTCTTC.

The sample holds a few counts of this clonotype. The V call is TRBV20-1, the J call TRBJ2-7, with D maybe TRBD2 (6 bases). In germline, CDR1 is DFQATT, CDR2 SNEGSKA (reference sequence). V lost 5 bases and J 0 bases, leaving 17 bases between the germline ends. This CDR3 is 15 amino acids long. As DNA, the CDR3 is TGCAGTGCTCCAAATTGGGACTTTAGCTCCTACGAGCAGTACTTC. Its protein product is CSAPNWDFSSYEQYF.

This clonotype was seen many times. The chain couples TRBV20-1 to TRBJ1-5, with a weak D call TRBD1 (5 bases). The V and J ends lost 1 base and 6 bases respectively, with 10 bases between them. The CDR3 length is 13 residues. The V gene's germline CDR1 is DFQATT and CDR2 SNEGSKA (reference sequence). The CDR3 nucleotides read TGCAGTGCTAGAGTAGCAGGGATTCAGCCCCAGCATTTT. Amino acid sequence: CSARVAGIQPQHF.

This clonotype was detected many times. The chain uses TRBV3-1 and TRBJ1-2; D remains ambiguous. Per germline, CDR1 LGHDT and CDR2 YNNKEL (reference sequence). V was shortened by 4 bases and J by 4 bases, with 13 bases between the two germline ends. CDR3 length: 14 amino acids. The CDR3 region is CASSPGFGSYGYTF. DNA for the CDR3: TGTGCCAGCAGCCCAGGATTTGGTTCCTATGGCTACACCTTC.

The V and J genes are TRBV5-1 and TRBJ1-2, with D perhaps TRBD1 (6 bases). The length of the CDR3 is 15 residues. CDR1 is SGHRS, CDR2 YFSETQ, per germline. Between the trimmed V and J ends, which lost 0 bases and 4 bases, there was a span of 13 bases. The CDR3 nucleotides are TGCGCCAGCAGCTTGGAGACAGGCGGGGGCTATGGCTACACCTTC. Amino acids: CASSLETGGGYGYTF. The full variable domain, completed using reference TRBV5-1 and TRBJ1-2, is KAGVTQTPRYLIKTRGQQVTLSCSPISGHRSVSWYQQTPGQGLQFLFEYFSETQRNKGNFPGRFSGRQFSNSRSEMNVSTLELGDSALYLCASSLETGGGYGYTFGSGTRLTVV.

At least ten counts were recorded for this clonotype. The J gene is TRBJ2-7, the V gene TRBV2; maybe TRBD1 (6 bases). The CDR3 runs to 14 residues. The ends were cut back, 6 bases at V and 2 bases at J, with 14 bases in the middle. Germline lookup yields CDR1 SNHLY and CDR2 FYNNEI. CDR3 in DNA: TGTGCCAGCAGGAAAGGACAGCCCGCCTACGAGCAGTACTTC. It specifies CASRKGQPAYEQYF.

This clonotype was seen many times. The CDR3: CASSYLSGSYEQYF. The CDR3 DNA reads TGTGCCAGCAGTTACTTATCCGGGAGCTACGAGCAGTACTTC. V is TRBV6-1 and J is TRBJ2-7; D may be TRBD2 (6 bases). This CDR3 comprises 14 residues. Germline CDR1 is MNHNS and CDR2 is SASEGT. The V end lost 5 bases, the J end lost 3 bases, and 14 bases lay between the germline ends.

This clonotype was recorded at least ten times. V is TRBV2 and J is TRBJ1-2, with 7 bases identical to TRBD1. The CDR3 has 13 amino acids. Losses at the gene ends were 6 bases for V and 8 bases for J; bases not matched to a gene: 9. The germline gives CDR1 SNHLY, CDR2 FYNNEI. CDR3: CASRNTGVYGYTF. Here the CDR3 DNA reads TGTGCCAGCAGGAATACAGGGGTCTACGGCTACACCTTC.

Ten or more counts support this clonotype. The J gene is TRBJ2-1, the V gene TRBV15; D is possibly TRBD1 or TRBD2 (5 bases each). This CDR3 spans 14 amino acids. CDR1 LNHNV and CDR2 YYDKDF come from the germline V gene (reference sequence). V lost 2 bases and J 4 bases, leaving 9 bases between the germline ends. The CDR3: CATSRSGAYNEQFF. In DNA form, the CDR3 reads TGTGCCACCAGCAGATCCGGGGCATACAATGAGCAGTTCTTC.

This clonotype was recorded at least ten times. The chain uses TRBV2 and TRBJ1-5; D not certain. Germline V gene lookup returns CDR1 SNHLY and CDR2 FYNNEI. This CDR3 has 13 residues. Trimming pared 3 bases from V and 1 base from J, leaving 4 bases between. The CDR3, as DNA: TGTGCCAGCAGTGAGGGGAGCAATCAGCCCCAGCATTTT. Protein sequence: CASSEGSNQPQHF. Full variable domain (outside the CDR3, taken from reference TRBV2 and TRBJ1-5): EPEVTQTPSHQVTQMGQEVILRCVPISNHLYFYWYRQILGQKVEFLVSFYNNEISEKSEIFDDQFSVERPDGSNFTLKIRSTKLEDSAMYFCASSEGSNQPQHFGDGTRLSIL.

Only a few counts were recorded for this clonotype. The chain is built from TRBV6-2 or TRBV6-3 and TRBJ2-2; perhaps TRBD1 as D (6 bases). Germline V gives CDR1 MNHEY, CDR2 SVGEGT. The CDR3 sequence is 16 residues long. V lost 4 bases and J lost 6, with 18 bases in between. CDR3: CASSWQGFGSPGELFF. The CDR3 coding sequence is TGTGCCAGCAGTTGGCAGGGGTTTGGGAGTCCCGGGGAGCTGTTTTTT.

The sample holds many counts of this clonotype. The V and J genes are TRBV11-2 and TRBJ2-1; maybe TRBD1 (5 bases). The CDR3 is 15 residues long. Germline loops: CDR1 SGHAT, CDR2 FQNNGV. The V gene lost 4 bases and the J gene lost 0 bases, with 10 bases spanning the gap. The CDR3 region has the DNA TGTGCCAGCAGCTGGACAACAGTCTCCTACAATGAGCAGTTCTTC. As protein: CASSWTTVSYNEQFF.

The chain recombines TRBV24-1 with TRBJ2-5; 8 bases line up with TRBD1. Unmatched junction bases numbered 5, after V lost 3 bases and J lost 6 bases. The CDR3 has 14 amino acids. Germline V CDR1 and CDR2: KGHDR, SFDVKD. This CDR3 is CATSDQGQGKTQYF. For the CDR3, the DNA is TGTGCCACCAGTGATCAAGGACAGGGAAAGACCCAGTACTTC.

Written as DNA, the CDR3 is TGTGCCAGCAGACTCACCCGGGCAGGGACCACTGAAGCTTTCTTT. Amino acids: CASRLTRAGTTEAFF. The chain joins TRBV6-1 to TRBJ1-1; D may be TRBD1 (5 bases). The CDR3 extends over 15 amino acids. The ends were cut back, 6 bases at V and 4 bases at J, with 18 bases in the middle. Germline CDR1 and CDR2: MNHNS and SASEGT.

This clonotype has at least ten counts. At one boundary the junction diverges from the germline segment, which might be a read error. The chain employs TRBV2 and TRBJ1-1; 7 bases map to TRBD1. CDR1 is SNHLY and CDR2 is FYNNEI in the germline V gene. This CDR3 region has 12 residues. DNA of the CDR3: TGTGCCAGCAGTACAGGGGACACTAAAGCTTTCTTT. Its protein product is CASSTGDTKAFF.

This clonotype was recorded at least ten times. Here the CDR3 reads CASAMAYNEQFF. The CDR3 region has the DNA TGTGCTAGTGCGATGGCCTACAATGAGCAGTTCTTC. The rearrangement uses TRBV12-5 and TRBJ2-1; no clear D gene. Germline assignment: CDR1 LGHNT and CDR2 FRNRAP. V lost 7 bases and J lost 2, with 6 bases in between. This CDR3 has 12 residues.

This clonotype was seen at least ten times. V gene TRBV11-2 combines with J gene TRBJ1-1; D might be TRBD1 (5 bases). The CDR3 totals 14 residues. Germline CDR1 reads SGHAT; CDR2 reads FQNNGV. The V end lost 1 base, the J end lost 10 bases, and 16 bases lay between the germline ends. This CDR3 is CASSLARLGRAAFF. CDR3 in DNA: TGTGCCAGCAGCTTAGCCCGCCTTGGCAGGGCAGCTTTCTTT.